This TCR beta chain was retrieved from a study of blood T cell repertoires in COVID-19. Whole-study context: Donors in the United States, Italy and Spain gave samples during acute or convalescent COVID-19. T cells, B-cell-depleted T cells, or PBMCs supplied cDNA or gDNA.

Authors' methods: Reference gene primer amplification yielded estimated nucleated cell counts. Sequencing was performed with immunoSEQ multiplex PCR; in TCRdb, only in-frame clones are kept and a portion is missing. V and J calls and clone size are as listed in that table; D and trimming were resolved from the DNA. Among roughly 55,000 clones listed, about 82% were seen once. Material for sequencing was peripheral blood. The sequence was collected from a man between 65 and 85 years old with active COVID-19.

DNA for the CDR3: TGTGCCAGCAGCTTACGGACACTGAGCAATCAGCCCCAGCATTTT. Translation: CASSLRTLSNQPQHF. This chain joins TRBV7-2 and TRBJ1-5; tentative D call: TRBD1 (5 bases). There are 15 residues in the CDR3. V was clipped by 2 bases and J by 1 base, with 9 bases between them. Looked up from germline, CDR1 is SGHTA and CDR2 is FQGNSA.